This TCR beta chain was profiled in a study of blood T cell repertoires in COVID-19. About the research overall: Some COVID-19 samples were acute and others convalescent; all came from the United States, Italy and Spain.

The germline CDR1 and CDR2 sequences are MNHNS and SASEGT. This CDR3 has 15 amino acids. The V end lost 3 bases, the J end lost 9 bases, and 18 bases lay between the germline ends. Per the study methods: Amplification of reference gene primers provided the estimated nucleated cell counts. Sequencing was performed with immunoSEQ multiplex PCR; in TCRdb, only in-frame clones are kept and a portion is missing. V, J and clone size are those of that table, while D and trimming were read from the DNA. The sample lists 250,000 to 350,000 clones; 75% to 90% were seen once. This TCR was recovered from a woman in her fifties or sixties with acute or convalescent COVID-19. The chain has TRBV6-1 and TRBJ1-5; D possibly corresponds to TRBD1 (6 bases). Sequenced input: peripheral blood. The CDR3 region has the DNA TGTGCCAGCAGTGATGGACTTGCGGGGGCACGGCCCCAGCATTTT. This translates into CASSDGLAGARPQHF.